Here is one T cell receptor (beta chain) with its context. Its antigen is not yet known. Base qualities are missing; no much larger clone stands one base away. Healthy controls were roughly 37 blood donors whose buffy coats came from the Finnish Red Cross blood service. All TCR-sequenced material derived from peripheral blood: patient blood samples and healthy donor buffy coats. Ficoll-Hypaque gradient centrifugation was used to isolate peripheral blood mononuclear cells. For the healthy controls, CD4+ cells were obtained from buffy coats by magnetic purification. The Gentra Puregene Cell and Tissue kit was used to extract genomic DNA, and a Qubit 2.0 fluorometer was used to measure the amount of genomic DNA. The sample originates from a study of STAT5B mutations in CD4+ large granular lymphocyte leukemia (dated by TCRdb to between 2021 and 2023). For the study in its entirety: Among the healthy controls, the CDR3 'QG' motif was associated with a particular HLA allele. TCRbeta repertoires of CD4+ T-cell large granular lymphocyte leukemia patients were compared with those of healthy blood donors. The purity of purified fractions was confirmed by flow cytometry on FACSCanto II or FACSVerse to exceed 95% among lymphocytes. Paper-wide results and their limitations: The data were not HLA-matched, and the relatively small sample size could explain the higher clonality seen in CD4+ compared with CD8+ T-LGLL. Enrichment of TRBV06-family usage was observed among the top patient clones (8/27) relative to healthy controls (2/35). CD4-sorted patient repertoires appeared more clonal than healthy CD4+ repertoires, and this difference persisted after removing the putative leukemic clones. Each patient's main leukemic clonotypes were private, but 25% of these clonotypes showed up at low frequency in the non-leukemic repertoires of other patients.

The immunoSEQ assay at survey resolution was applied to genomic DNA for sequencing of TCRbeta rearrangements. The authors' pipeline ran thus. In the TCR sequencing data, the lowest productive clonotype frequency that could be detected was 2.59 x 10-5. Only productive TCRbeta rearrangements, meaning sequences that were complete and in-frame, were kept for the analyses. Simpson clonality, calculated in the immunoSEQ Analyzer version 3.0, was used as the measure of sample clonality. Based on frequency, clones were grouped as very rare, small, medium, large (1-20%) or hyperexpanded (>20%). Generation probabilities were estimated with OLGA 1.2.3, V-gene circos plots were generated with VDJtools, specificities were searched for in VDJdb, and CDR3 motifs were identified with GLIPH. As stored in TCRdb, this immuneACCESS dataset retains in-frame rearrangements with V and J assigned. A fraction of the clones does not appear; measured against another copy, unresolved V genes explain less than half of the discrepancy, and the remainder lacks a known reason. That table furnishes V, J and clone size, whereas the DNA furnished D and trimming. The sample has fewer than 30,000 clones on record, 65% to 85% of them singletons. The ten most abundant clones make up around 1% of the sample.

The CDR3 contains 14 residues, cysteine and phenylalanine counted. Solely the CDR3 DNA is kept, with 42 bases framed from the first base. The sequenced material came from CD4+ T cells from blood buffy coats. This TCR came from a human donor in good health. The sequence links TRBV12-1 to TRBJ2-1; the D segment call TRBD2 is taken from the table without a DNA check. TRBV12-1 represents a pseudogene. Read as DNA, the sequence is TGTGCCAGCAGCTTTGGAGCGGGGGGCAATGAGCAGTTCTTC. It specifies CASSFGAGGNEQFF.